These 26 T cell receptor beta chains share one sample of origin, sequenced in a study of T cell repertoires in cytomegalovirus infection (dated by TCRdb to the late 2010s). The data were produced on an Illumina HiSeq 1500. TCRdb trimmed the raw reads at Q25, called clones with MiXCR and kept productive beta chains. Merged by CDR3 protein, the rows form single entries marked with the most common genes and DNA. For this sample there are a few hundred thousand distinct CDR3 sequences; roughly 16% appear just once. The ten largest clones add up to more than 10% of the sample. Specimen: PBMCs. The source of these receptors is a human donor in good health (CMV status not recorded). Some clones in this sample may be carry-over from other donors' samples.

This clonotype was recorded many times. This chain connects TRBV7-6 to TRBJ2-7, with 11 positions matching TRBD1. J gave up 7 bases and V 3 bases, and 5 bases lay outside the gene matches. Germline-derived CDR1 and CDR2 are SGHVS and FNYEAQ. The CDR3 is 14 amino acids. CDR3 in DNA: TGTGCCAGCAGCTTCGGGACAGGGGGGTCTGAGCAGTACTTC. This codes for CASSFGTGGSEQYF.

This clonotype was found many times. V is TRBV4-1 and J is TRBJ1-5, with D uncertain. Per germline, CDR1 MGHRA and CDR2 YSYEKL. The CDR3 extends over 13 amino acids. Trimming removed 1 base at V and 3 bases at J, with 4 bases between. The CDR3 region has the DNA TGCGCCAGCAGCCAAGGTGACAATCAGCCCCAGCATTTT. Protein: CASSQGDNQPQHF.

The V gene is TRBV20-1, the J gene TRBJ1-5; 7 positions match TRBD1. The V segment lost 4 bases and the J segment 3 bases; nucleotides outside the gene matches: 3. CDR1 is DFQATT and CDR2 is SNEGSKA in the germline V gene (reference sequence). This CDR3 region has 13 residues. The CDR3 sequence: CSATGQANQPQHF. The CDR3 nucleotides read TGCAGTGCTACAGGACAGGCCAATCAGCCCCAGCATTTT.

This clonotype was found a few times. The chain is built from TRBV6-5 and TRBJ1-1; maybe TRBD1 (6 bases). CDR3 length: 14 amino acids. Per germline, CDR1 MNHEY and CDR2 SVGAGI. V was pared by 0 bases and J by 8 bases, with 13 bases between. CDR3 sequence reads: CASSYSSRGEEAFF. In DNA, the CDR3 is TGTGCCAGCAGTTACTCGAGCAGGGGTGAGGAAGCTTTCTTT.

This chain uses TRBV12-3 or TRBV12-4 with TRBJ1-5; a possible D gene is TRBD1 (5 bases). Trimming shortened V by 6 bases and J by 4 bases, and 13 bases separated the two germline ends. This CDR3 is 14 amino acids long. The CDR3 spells CASSRQTKNQPQHF. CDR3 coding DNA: TGTGCCAGCAGCAGACAGACGAAGAATCAGCCCCAGCATTTT.

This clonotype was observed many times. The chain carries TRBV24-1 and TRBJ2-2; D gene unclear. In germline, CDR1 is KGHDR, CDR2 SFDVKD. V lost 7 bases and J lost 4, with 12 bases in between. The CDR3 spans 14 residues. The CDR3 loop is CATRSSGLTGELFF. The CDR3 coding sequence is TGTGCCACCAGATCAAGTGGGCTCACCGGGGAGCTGTTTTTT.

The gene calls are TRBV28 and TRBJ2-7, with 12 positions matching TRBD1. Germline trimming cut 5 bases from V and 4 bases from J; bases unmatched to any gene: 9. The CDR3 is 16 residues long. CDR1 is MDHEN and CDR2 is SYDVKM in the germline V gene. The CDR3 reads CASSPPGTGGIYEQYF. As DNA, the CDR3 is TGTGCCAGCAGTCCACCCGGGACAGGGGGCATATACGAGCAGTACTTC.

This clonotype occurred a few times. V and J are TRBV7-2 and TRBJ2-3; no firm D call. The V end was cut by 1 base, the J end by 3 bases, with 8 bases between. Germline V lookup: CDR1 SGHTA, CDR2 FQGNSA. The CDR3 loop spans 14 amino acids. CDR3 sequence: CASSLVLITDTQYF. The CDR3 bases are TGTGCCAGCAGCTTAGTTCTGATTACAGATACGCAGTATTTT. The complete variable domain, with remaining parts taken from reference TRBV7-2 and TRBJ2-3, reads GAGVSQSPSNKVTEKGKDVELRCDPISGHTALYWYRQSLGQGLEFLIYFQGNSAPDKSGLPSDRFSAERTGGSVSTLTIQRTQQEDSAVYLCASSLVLITDTQYFGPGTRLTVL.

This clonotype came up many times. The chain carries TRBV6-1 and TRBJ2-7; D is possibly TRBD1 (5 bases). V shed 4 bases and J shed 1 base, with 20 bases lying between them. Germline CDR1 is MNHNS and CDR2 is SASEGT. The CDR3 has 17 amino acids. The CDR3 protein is CASSGQWSVVGSYEQYF. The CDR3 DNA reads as TGTGCCAGCAGTGGACAGTGGTCAGTAGTAGGTTCCTACGAGCAGTACTTC.

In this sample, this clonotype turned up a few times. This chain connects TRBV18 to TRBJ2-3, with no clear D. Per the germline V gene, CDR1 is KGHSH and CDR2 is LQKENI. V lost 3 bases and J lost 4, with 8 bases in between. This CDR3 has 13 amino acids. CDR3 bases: TGTGCCAGCTCACCGCAGAGTTCAGATACGCAGTATTTT. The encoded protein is CASSPQSSDTQYF. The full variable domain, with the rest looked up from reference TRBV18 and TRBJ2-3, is NAGVMQNPRHLVRRRGQEARLRCSPMKGHSHVYWYRQLPEEGLKFMVYLQKENIIDESGMPKERFSAEFPKEGPSILRIQQVVRGDSAAYFCASSPQSSDTQYFGPGTRLTVL.

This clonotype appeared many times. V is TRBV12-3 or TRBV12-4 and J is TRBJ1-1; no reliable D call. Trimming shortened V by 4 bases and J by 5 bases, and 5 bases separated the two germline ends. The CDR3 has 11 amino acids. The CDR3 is CASSSSTEAFF. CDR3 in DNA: TGTGCCAGCAGTTCGTCAACTGAAGCTTTCTTT.

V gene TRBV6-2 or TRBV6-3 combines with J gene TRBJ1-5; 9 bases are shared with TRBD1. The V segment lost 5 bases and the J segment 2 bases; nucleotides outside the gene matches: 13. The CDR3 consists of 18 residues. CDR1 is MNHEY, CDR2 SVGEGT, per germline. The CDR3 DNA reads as TGTGCCAGCAGTACACCCACAGGGGGCGCGACTGGCAATCAGCCCCAGCATTTT. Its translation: CASSTPTGGATGNQPQHF.

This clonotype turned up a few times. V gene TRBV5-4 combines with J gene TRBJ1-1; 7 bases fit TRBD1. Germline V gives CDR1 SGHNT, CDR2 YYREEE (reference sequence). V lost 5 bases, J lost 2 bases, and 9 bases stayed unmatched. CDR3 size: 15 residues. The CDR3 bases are TGTGCCAGCAGGGAAACCGGGACAGAAAACACTGAAGCTTTCTTT. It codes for CASRETGTENTEAFF.

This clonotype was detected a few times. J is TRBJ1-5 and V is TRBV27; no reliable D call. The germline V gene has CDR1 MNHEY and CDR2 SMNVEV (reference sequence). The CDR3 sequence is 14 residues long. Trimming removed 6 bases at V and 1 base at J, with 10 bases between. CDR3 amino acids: CASSGRLSNQPQHF. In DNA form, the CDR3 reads TGTGCCAGCAGCGGGAGATTAAGCAATCAGCCCCAGCATTTT.

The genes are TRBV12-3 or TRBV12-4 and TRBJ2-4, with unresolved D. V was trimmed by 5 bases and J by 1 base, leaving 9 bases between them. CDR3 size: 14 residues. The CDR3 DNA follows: TGTGCCAGCAGTCCCGCCAGGGCCAAAAACATTCAGTACTTC. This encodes CASSPARAKNIQYF.

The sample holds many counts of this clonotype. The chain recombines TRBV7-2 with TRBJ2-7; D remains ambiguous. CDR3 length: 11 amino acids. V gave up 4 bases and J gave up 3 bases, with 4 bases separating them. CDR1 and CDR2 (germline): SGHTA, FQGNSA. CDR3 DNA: TGTGCCAGCAGCTCCTTCTACGAGCAGTACTTC. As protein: CASSSFYEQYF.

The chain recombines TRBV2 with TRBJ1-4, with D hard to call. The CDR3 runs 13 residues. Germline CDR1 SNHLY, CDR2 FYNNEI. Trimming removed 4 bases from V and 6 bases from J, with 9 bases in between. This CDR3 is CASSGAAYEKLFF. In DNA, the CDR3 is TGTGCCAGCAGTGGGGCGGCCTATGAAAAACTGTTTTTT.

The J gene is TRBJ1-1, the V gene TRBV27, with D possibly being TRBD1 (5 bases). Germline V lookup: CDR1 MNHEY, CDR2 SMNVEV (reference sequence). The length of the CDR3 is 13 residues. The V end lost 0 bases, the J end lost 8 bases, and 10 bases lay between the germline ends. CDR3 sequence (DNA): TGTGCCAGCAGTTTATCCGCGGGACGCGAAGCTTTCTTT. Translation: CASSLSAGREAFF.

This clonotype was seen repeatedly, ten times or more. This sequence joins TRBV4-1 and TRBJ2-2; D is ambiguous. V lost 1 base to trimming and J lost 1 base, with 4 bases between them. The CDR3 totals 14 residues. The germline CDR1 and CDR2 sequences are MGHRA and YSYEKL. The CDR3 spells CASSQVGNTGELFF. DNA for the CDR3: TGCGCCAGCAGCCAAGTTGGGAACACCGGGGAGCTGTTTTTT.

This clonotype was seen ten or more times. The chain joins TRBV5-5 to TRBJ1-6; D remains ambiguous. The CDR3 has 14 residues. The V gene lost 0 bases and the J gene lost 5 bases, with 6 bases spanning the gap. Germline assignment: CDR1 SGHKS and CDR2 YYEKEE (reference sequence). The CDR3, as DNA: TGTGCCAGCAGCTTGGCTGTTAATAATTCACCCCTCCACTTT. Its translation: CASSLAVNNSPLHF.

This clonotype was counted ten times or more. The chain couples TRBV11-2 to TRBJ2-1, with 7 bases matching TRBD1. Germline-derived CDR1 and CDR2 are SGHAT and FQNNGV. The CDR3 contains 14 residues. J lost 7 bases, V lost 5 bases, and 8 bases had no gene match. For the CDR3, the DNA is TGTGCCAGCAGCCCCGGGACAGTCCTAAATGAGCAGTTCTTC. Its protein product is CASSPGTVLNEQFF.

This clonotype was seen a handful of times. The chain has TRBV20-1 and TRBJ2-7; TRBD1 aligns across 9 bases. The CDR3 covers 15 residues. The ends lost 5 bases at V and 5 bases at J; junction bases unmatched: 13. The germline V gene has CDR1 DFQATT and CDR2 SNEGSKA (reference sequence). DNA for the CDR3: TGCAGTGCTGGGTCGGACAGGGGTGTCTTGGACGAGCAGTACTTC. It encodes CSAGSDRGVLDEQYF.

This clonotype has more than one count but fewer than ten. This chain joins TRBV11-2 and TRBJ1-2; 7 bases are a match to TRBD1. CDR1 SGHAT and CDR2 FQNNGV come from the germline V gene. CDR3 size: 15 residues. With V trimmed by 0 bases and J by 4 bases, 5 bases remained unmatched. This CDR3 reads CASSLDGPGGYGYTF. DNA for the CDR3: TGTGCCAGCAGCTTAGATGGGCCAGGGGGCTATGGCTACACCTTC.

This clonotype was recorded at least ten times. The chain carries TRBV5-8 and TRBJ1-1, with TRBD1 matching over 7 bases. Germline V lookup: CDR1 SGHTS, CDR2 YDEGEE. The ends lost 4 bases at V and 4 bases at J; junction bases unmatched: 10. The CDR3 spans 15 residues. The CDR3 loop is CASSKRGQLITEAFF. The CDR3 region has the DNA TGTGCCAGCAGCAAACGGGGACAGCTCATCACTGAAGCTTTCTTT.

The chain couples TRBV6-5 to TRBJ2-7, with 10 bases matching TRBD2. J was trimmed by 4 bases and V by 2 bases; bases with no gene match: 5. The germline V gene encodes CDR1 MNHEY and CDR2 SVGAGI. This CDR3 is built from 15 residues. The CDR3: CASSYLAGVNYEQYF. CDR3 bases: TGTGCCAGCAGTTACCTAGCGGGGGTAAATTACGAGCAGTACTTC.

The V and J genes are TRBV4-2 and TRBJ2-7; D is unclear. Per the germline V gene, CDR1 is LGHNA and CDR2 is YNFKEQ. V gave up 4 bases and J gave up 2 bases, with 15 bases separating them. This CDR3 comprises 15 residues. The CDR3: CASSPAVGKTYEQYF. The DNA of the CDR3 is TGTGCCAGCAGCCCCGCGGTAGGCAAAACCTACGAGCAGTACTTC.